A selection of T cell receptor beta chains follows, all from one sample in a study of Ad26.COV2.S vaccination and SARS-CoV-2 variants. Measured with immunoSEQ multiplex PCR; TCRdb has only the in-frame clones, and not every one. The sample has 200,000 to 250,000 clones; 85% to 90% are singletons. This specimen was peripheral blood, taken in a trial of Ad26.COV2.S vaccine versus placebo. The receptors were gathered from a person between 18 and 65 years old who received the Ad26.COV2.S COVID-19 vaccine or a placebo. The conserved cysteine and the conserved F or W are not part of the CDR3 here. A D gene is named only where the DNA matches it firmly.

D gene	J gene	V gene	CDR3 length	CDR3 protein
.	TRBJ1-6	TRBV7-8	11	ASSRIRGSPLH
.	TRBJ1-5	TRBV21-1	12	ASSGRTGLIPQH
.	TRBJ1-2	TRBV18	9	ASRHDTGYT
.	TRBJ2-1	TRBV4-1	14	ASSRLRSISQNEQF
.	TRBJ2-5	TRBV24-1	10	ATKGNQETQY
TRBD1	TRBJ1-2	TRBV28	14	ASSLVGTGANYGYT
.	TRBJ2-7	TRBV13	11	ASSPPRVHEQY
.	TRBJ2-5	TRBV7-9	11	ASSFKGGETQY
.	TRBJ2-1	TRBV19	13	ASRPPGRSYNEQF
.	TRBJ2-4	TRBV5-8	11	ASSLNPKNIQY
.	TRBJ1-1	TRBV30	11	AWGHGVDTEAF
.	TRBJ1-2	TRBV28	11	ASSLFGNYGYT
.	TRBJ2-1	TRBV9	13	ASSPSGLAYNEQF
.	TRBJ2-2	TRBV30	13	AWSVLGVSTGELF
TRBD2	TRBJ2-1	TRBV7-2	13	ASSSGLAGTGEQF
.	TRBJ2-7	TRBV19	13	ASSDQGGGPYEQY
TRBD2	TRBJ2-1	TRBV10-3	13	AISGGSGSYNEQF
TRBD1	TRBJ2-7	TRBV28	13	ASSPGTGVRWEQY
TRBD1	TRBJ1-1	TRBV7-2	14	ASSLAGRGMNTEAF
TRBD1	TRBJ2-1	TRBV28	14	ASSGATGGSYNEQF
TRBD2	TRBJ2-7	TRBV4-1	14	ASSQDSGGATYEQY
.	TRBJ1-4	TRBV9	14	ASSVAQDAANEKLF
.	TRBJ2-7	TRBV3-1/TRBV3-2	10	ASSHEFYEQY
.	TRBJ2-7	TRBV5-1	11	AFRLRTDHEQY
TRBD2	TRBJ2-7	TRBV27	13	ASSSPLAGAYEQY
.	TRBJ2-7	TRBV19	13	ASSIAGAGVDEQY
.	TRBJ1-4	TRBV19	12	ASRTQGSSEKLF
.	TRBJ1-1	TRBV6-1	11	ASSEVGGDWAF
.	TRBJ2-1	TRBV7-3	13	ASSPVSTLANEQF
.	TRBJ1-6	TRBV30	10	AFGRDNSPLH
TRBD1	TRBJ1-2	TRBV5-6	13	ASSSDRGGSYGYT
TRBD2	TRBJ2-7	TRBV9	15	ASNRAPGLAGSYEQY
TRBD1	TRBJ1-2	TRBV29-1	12	SVEDPRTGMGYT
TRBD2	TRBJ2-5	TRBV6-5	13	ASSRSGGVAETQY
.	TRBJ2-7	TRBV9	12	ASSKGGSFYEQY
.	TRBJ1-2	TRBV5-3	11	ARRYPGGGGYT
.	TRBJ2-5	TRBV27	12	ASGGGRGQETQY
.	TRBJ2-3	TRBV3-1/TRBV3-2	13	ASLRGGASTDTQY
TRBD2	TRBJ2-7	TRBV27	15	ASSFTRLAGAPYEQY
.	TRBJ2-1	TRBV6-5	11	ASSSWTGNEQF
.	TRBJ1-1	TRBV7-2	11	ASSFGMNTEAF
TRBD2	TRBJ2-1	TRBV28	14	AVGEPGTSVRDEQF
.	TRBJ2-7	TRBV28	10	ASSFGWSEQY
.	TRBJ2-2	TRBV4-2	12	ASSQDWRAGELF
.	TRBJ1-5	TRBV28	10	ASRQGQQPQH
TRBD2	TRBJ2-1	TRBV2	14	ASREPGLADYNEQF
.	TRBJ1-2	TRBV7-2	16	ASSLESVRHSSRYGYT
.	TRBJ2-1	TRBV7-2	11	ASSLGRVWEQF
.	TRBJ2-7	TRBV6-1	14	ASSEIGGGPSYEQY
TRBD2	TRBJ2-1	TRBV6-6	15	ASSPFSGGSSYNEQF
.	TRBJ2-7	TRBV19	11	ASSRAGDYEQY
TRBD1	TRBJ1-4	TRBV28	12	ASSSGQLIEKLF
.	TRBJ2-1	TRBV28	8	ASSFNEQF
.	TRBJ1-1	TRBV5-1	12	ASSLKGPAVEAF
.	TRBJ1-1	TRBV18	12	ASSLGNRVEEAF
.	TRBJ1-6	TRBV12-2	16	ASRLECVYRDRASPLH
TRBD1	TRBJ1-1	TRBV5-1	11	ASRGDTGGPGF
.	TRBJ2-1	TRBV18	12	ASSWQGILDEQF
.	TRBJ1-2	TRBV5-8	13	ASSLGSPRSVGYT